This entry lists 15 T cell receptor beta chains sequenced from one sample in a study of cytomegalovirus exposure and HLA in healthy donors (dated by TCRdb to about 2017). Library preparation used the immunoSEQ multiplex PCR assay. For the multiplex PCR, a mixture combining 60 forward primers for TCR Vbeta segments and 13 reverse primers for TCR Jbeta segments was used. In its TCRdb copy, this immuneACCESS table keeps in-frame sequences only and misses some clones. Where compared with another copy, unresolved V genes explain less than half of these, and the others have no known cause. Across this sample there are some 190,000 clones, with 75% to 90% seen only once. 1% of the sample rests with the top ten. Sequenced: PBMCs. The receptors were sampled from a boy between 2 and 10 years old in good health and CMV-seronegative.

The J gene is TRBJ1-2, the V gene TRBV28, with 10 bases identical to TRBD1. Germline CDR1 is MDHEN and CDR2 is SYDVKM. This CDR3 contains 15 residues. The trim removed 8 bases at V and 7 bases at J, leaving 13 bases unmatched. DNA for the CDR3: TGTGCCAGCTCTCCGGGACAGGGGTTAGTCGGTGGCTACACCTTC. Amino acid sequence: CASSPGQGLVGGYTF.

This chain connects TRBV23-1 to TRBJ1-2; the D gene is possibly TRBD1 (6 bases). TRBV23-1 carries the ORF label, with uncertain function. CDR3 size: 14 residues. The V end lost 6 bases, the J end lost 6 bases, and 17 bases lay between the germline ends. The CDR3 sequence is CASSPSPGVDGYTF. For the CDR3, the DNA is TGCGCCAGCAGCCCGAGCCCAGGGGTTGATGGCTACACCTTC.

The chain employs TRBV11-2 and TRBJ2-1, with TRBD2 identical over 12 bases. This CDR3 comprises 19 residues. CDR1 and CDR2 (germline): SGHAT, FQNNGV. The junction had 15 bases not matched to a gene; V was cut back by 5 bases and J by 4 bases. In nucleotides, the CDR3 is TGTGCCAGCAGCGAAACCTTTGGGCTAGCGGGAGGGCCTTACAATGAGCAGTTCTTC. Translated, it gives CASSETFGLAGGPYNEQFF. The full variable domain, in which reference TRBV11-2 and TRBJ2-1 provide the parts outside the CDR3, is EAGVAQSPRYKIIEKRQSVAFWCNPISGHATLYWYQQILGQGPKLLIQFQNNGVVDDSQLPKDRFSAERLKGVDSTLKIQPAKLEDSAVYLCASSETFGLAGGPYNEQFFGPGTRLTVL.

The V gene is TRBV5-1, the J gene TRBJ2-3; D not certain. Trimming left V 2 bases short and J 4 bases short, with 8 bases between. This CDR3 has 13 amino acids. CDR1 is SGHRS, CDR2 YFSETQ, per germline. This CDR3 reads CASSFSPADTQYF. The CDR3 DNA reads TGCGCCAGCAGCTTCTCTCCGGCAGATACGCAGTATTTT.

The V call is TRBV7-9, the J call TRBJ2-3; 8 bases are a match to TRBD1. Looked up from germline, CDR1 is SEHNR and CDR2 is FQNEAQ (reference sequence). Trimming at V came to 7 bases and at J to 3 bases, leaving 9 bases not matched to a gene. The CDR3 is 15 amino acids. The CDR3 region has the DNA TGTGCCAGCAACAAGGGGGACAGGAAAACAGATACGCAGTATTTT. This translates into CASNKGDRKTDTQYF.

The CDR3 protein is CASSQGSGKTDYGYTF. The CDR3 region has the DNA TGCGCCAGCAGCCAAGGATCCGGGAAAACCGACTATGGCTACACCTTC. The chain couples TRBV4-1 to TRBJ1-2; D is unclear. Deletions cut 1 base from V and 3 bases from J, with 15 bases between. The CDR3 is 16 amino acids. Germline CDR1 is MGHRA and CDR2 is YSYEKL.

The chain recombines TRBV5-1 with TRBJ2-1; 11 nucleotides match TRBD1. This CDR3 has 17 residues. Germline V gene sequence: CDR1 SGHRS, CDR2 YFSETQ. V lost 1 base, J lost 6 bases, and 9 bases stayed unmatched. In DNA, the CDR3 is TGCGCCAGCAGCTTGTTGTCCTCAGGGACAGGGGGCAATGAGCAGTTCTTC. Residues: CASSLLSSGTGGNEQFF.

This chain uses TRBV4-1 with TRBJ2-2, with D tentatively TRBD2 (6 bases). Germline CDR1 reads MGHRA; CDR2 reads YSYEKL. CDR3 length: 18 amino acids. The V end was cut by 4 bases, the J end by 4 bases, with 22 bases between. This CDR3 reads CASSRGVKRGPSTGELFF. CDR3 in DNA: TGCGCCAGCAGCCGCGGGGTAAAAAGAGGGCCGAGCACCGGGGAGCTGTTTTTT.

Only one count was recorded for this clone. The chain has TRBV18 and TRBJ1-3; D is possibly TRBD1 (5 bases). Per germline, CDR1 KGHSH and CDR2 LQKENI. This CDR3 is built from 14 residues. Trimming took 3 bases from V and 1 from J, leaving 7 bases between them. CDR3: CASSPQGSGNTIYF. The CDR3 DNA follows: TGTGCCAGCTCACCCCAGGGTTCTGGAAACACCATATATTTT.

The V gene is TRBV27, the J gene TRBJ2-7, with 8 nucleotides matching TRBD1. Trimming cost V 5 bases and J 4 bases; bases outside gene matches: 10. From germline, CDR1 is MNHEY and CDR2 SMNVEV (reference sequence). The CDR3 extends over 15 amino acids. This chain's CDR3 is CASSRDRGEGYEQYF. CDR3 nucleotide sequence: TGTGCCAGCAGTCGTGACAGGGGAGAAGGGTACGAGCAGTACTTC.

The chain has TRBV30 and TRBJ1-5; tentative D call: TRBD1 (5 bases). Germline V CDR1 and CDR2: GTSNPN, SVGIG (reference sequence). V was trimmed by 2 bases and J by 9 bases, leaving 17 bases between them. There are 14 residues in the CDR3. The CDR3 bases are TGTGCCTGGAGTCTAACCAGGGCCTTGGGGCCCCAGCATTTT. Amino acids: CAWSLTRALGPQHF.

Notes on this clone: Other DNA sequences in this sample translate to the same CDR3. CDR3 residues: CASSPRDRGRETQYF. CDR3 in DNA: TGCGCCAGCAGCCCCCGGGACAGGGGACGAGAGACCCAGTACTTC. The chain combines TRBV5-1 with TRBJ2-5; 10 positions agree with TRBD1. Germline CDR1 reads SGHRS; CDR2 reads YFSETQ. The CDR3 loop spans 15 amino acids. Losses at the gene ends were 4 bases for V and 4 bases for J; bases not matched to a gene: 7.

The chain carries TRBV4-1 and TRBJ2-1, with a possible D match to TRBD2 (6 bases). With 3 bases removed from V and 5 bases from J, the gap between germline ends came to 17 bases. The CDR3 loop spans 16 amino acids. CDR1 is MGHRA, CDR2 YSYEKL, per germline. DNA of the CDR3: TGCGCCAGCAGCCACGCCCGGGACTTGACGCACAATGAGCAGTTCTTC. Residues: CASSHARDLTHNEQFF.

This clone was observed once. The chain joins TRBV7-9 to TRBJ2-1, with unresolved D. The CDR3 has 16 amino acids. The V end was cut by 0 bases, the J end by 5 bases, with 14 bases between. The germline V gene encodes CDR1 SEHNR and CDR2 FQNEAQ (reference sequence). CDR3 amino acids: CASSLAFGSLNNEQFF. The CDR3 coding sequence is TGTGCCAGCAGCTTAGCTTTCGGGTCGCTAAACAATGAGCAGTTCTTC.

This clone was counted a few times. Here the CDR3 reads CASTPAGSEKLFF. The CDR3 bases are TGTGCCAGTACCCCAGCGGGCTCGGAAAAACTGTTTTTT. The V gene is TRBV19, the J gene TRBJ1-4; D uncertain. Deletions cut 7 bases from V and 8 bases from J, with 14 bases between. The CDR3 spans 13 residues. Germline V gene sequence: CDR1 LNHDA, CDR2 SQIVND (reference sequence).